Given below is one TCR beta chain in context. Its antigen is undetermined. A much larger clone sits a single nucleotide away, making a read error possible. Overall study findings and caveats: Whole repertoires were not studied in the larger cohort, only one V-J beta rearrangement. Tumor memory CD4+ T cell TCR gene usage clustered with blood and lymph node memory CD4+ cells and lymph node naive CD4+ cells. Greatest tumor Treg TCR overlap was with tumor naive CD4+ cells.

Full-length variable regions came from constant-region reverse primers plus semi-nested Nested Universal Primer A PCR. TCRdb reanalysed the 5' RACE reads using MiXCR and keeps one entry per CDR3 protein. The sample lists fewer than 13,000 distinct CDR3 sequences, 15% to 20% seen once, with approximately 4.2% in the top ten. Treg sorting used a CD4+CD25+CD127-/low gate. Germline lookup yields CDR1 SQVTM and CDR2 ANQGSEA. V lost 5 bases, J lost 7 bases, and 3 bases stayed unmatched. CDR3 length: 11 residues. This chain links TRBV29-1 with TRBJ2-5; TRBD2 matches 8 bases. This TCR came from a female donor with breast cancer. The sample was Tregs sorted from a lymph node. The CDR3 nucleotides are TGCAGCGTTAGCGGGAGCGGGACCCAGTACTTC. Amino acid sequence: CSVSGSGTQYF.